This entry lists 19 T cell receptor beta chains sequenced from one sample in a study of T cells in Graves' hyperthyroidism and ophthalmopathy (dated by TCRdb to about 2019). The library was produced with multiplex PCR. The sample was run on an Illumina HiSeq 2000. TCR beta CDR3 regions were amplified from RNA transcripts. For the first round of RT-PCR on the TCR CDR3, the HTBI primer set was used together with the Qiagen OneStep RT-PCR kit. TCRdb reanalyzed the raw reads on its own, using fastp at Q25 for trimming and MiXCR for clone calling, and kept in-frame beta chains. Entries that share a CDR3 protein sequence are merged under the most common genes and DNA. This sample holds about 600,000 distinct CDR3 sequences; 12% to 15% were observed only once. Jointly, the top ten make up more than 6% of the sample. Material for sequencing was blood. The receptors come from a young woman with Graves' ophthalmopathy.

The chain couples TRBV27 to TRBJ1-3; D is undetermined. This CDR3 is built from 14 residues. V was pared by 6 bases and J by 0 bases, with 9 bases between. Looked up from germline, CDR1 is MNHEY and CDR2 is SMNVEV (reference sequence). In DNA, the CDR3 is TGTGCCAGCAGAATGAGCTACTCTGGAAACACCATATATTTT. This gives the protein CASRMSYSGNTIYF.

This clonotype showed up many times. This chain connects TRBV7-9 to TRBJ2-7; D gene ambiguous. V lost 5 bases, J lost 3 bases, and 8 bases lay in between. Looked up from germline, CDR1 is SEHNR and CDR2 is FQNEAQ (reference sequence). The CDR3 contains 12 residues. CDR3 DNA sequence: TGTGCCAGCAGCACCTATAACTACGAGCAGTACTTC. Translated: CASSTYNYEQYF.

There are many counts of this clonotype. Here the CDR3 DNA reads TGTGCCAGCGCCCTGAACACTGAAGCTTTCTTT. The encoded protein is CASALNTEAFF. The V gene is TRBV6-2 or TRBV6-3, the J gene TRBJ1-1; D unclear. The V gene's germline CDR1 is MNHEY and CDR2 SVGEGT. This CDR3 region has 11 residues. V was cut by 8 bases and J by 0 bases, with 4 bases left in between.

This CDR3 reads CASAFPRQGANTEAFF. CDR3 nucleotide sequence: TGTGCCAGTGCTTTCCCTCGACAGGGGGCGAACACTGAAGCTTTCTTT. This sequence joins TRBV19 and TRBJ1-1; 10 bases are a match to TRBD1. Trimming at V came to 8 bases and at J to 1 base, leaving 10 bases not matched to a gene. Germline V gene sequence: CDR1 LNHDA, CDR2 SQIVND (reference sequence). The CDR3 extends over 16 amino acids.

This clonotype was seen a handful of times. The genes are TRBV4-1 and TRBJ2-5, with a weak D call TRBD1 (6 bases). This CDR3 is 19 amino acids long. Trimming cost V 0 bases and J 5 bases, with 25 bases left between them. Germline CDR1 and CDR2: MGHRA and YSYEKL. The DNA for the CDR3 is TGCGCCAGCAGCCAAGAAGCCAGGGGCGAGATGAACATGGGGGAGACCCAGTACTTC. Its translation: CASSQEARGEMNMGETQYF.

This clonotype was observed many times. The chain uses TRBV12-3 or TRBV12-4 and TRBJ2-3; TRBD1 is a possible D gene (7 bases). The CDR3 contains 16 residues. Trimming removed 4 bases at V and 5 bases at J, with 19 bases between. This CDR3 reads CASSSYRGPGGDTQYF. The CDR3 region has the DNA TGTGCCAGCAGTTCTTACAGGGGTCCCGGGGGAGATACGCAGTATTTT.

The chain recombines TRBV6-1 with TRBJ2-3; 12 nucleotides match TRBD2. The germline gives CDR1 MNHNS, CDR2 SASEGT. Losses at the gene ends were 4 bases for V and 4 bases for J; bases not matched to a gene: 9. This CDR3 is 17 amino acids long. The CDR3, as DNA: TGTGCCAGCAGTGCCCGCGCTAGCGGGGGGGGCGCAGATACGCAGTATTTT. It translates to CASSARASGGGADTQYF.

J is TRBJ2-7 and V is TRBV3-2; the table calls TRBD2, which could not be checked here. TRBV3-2 is labeled a pseudogene. The CDR3 has 15 amino acids. The CDR3 loop reads CASSQASGGAYEQYF. CDR3 nucleotides: TGTGCCAGCAGCCAAGCTAGCGGGGGGGCCTACGAGCAGTACTTC.

There are many counts of this clonotype. This sequence joins TRBV30 and TRBJ1-4; the D gene is possibly TRBD1 (6 bases). Trimming took 3 bases from V and 8 from J, leaving 13 bases between them. The CDR3 runs 13 residues. Germline CDR1 is GTSNPN and CDR2 is SVGIG (reference sequence). The CDR3 is CAWSPGEEEKLFF. For the CDR3, the DNA is TGTGCCTGGAGCCCAGGGGAGGAGGAAAAACTGTTTTTT.

This clonotype was seen at least ten times. J is TRBJ2-1 and V is TRBV6-2 or TRBV6-3, with 7 bases identical to TRBD2. V lost 2 bases, J lost 3 bases, and 13 bases stayed unmatched. Per germline, CDR1 MNHEY and CDR2 SVGEGT. The CDR3 is 18 residues long. The CDR3 sequence is CASSYTPAAGILYNEQFF. CDR3 DNA: TGTGCCAGCAGTTACACACCTGCAGCGGGAATCCTCTACAATGAGCAGTTCTTC.

The table lists this clonotype with a few counts. V and J are TRBV24-1 and TRBJ2-2; no clear D. Germline CDR1 reads KGHDR; CDR2 reads SFDVKD. Trimming pared 2 bases from V and 6 bases from J, leaving 6 bases between. The CDR3 is made up of 13 amino acids. In DNA form, the CDR3 reads TGTGCCACCAGTGATTCCGTCCCCGGGGAGCTGTTTTTT. It translates to CATSDSVPGELFF.

A note on this clonotype: A much larger clone sits a single nucleotide away, making a read error possible. The chain combines TRBV12-3 or TRBV12-4 with TRBJ1-3; no reliable D call. The CDR3 is made up of 12 amino acids. The CDR3 nucleotides are TGTGCCTCCCCCGGGGTTGGAAACACCACATATTTT. It specifies CASPGVGNTTYF.

In the case of this clonotype: The junction and the germline gene differ at one end; a read error may be behind it. The V and J genes are TRBV7-7 and TRBJ1-5, with TRBD1 matching over 10 bases. The CDR3 covers 15 residues. Germline lookup yields CDR1 SSHAT and CDR2 FNYEAQ (reference sequence). The CDR3 DNA follows: TGTGCTAGCAGCCCGACAGGGGGCGTGGGGCAGCCCCAGCATTTT. Its translation is CASSPTGGVGQPQHF.

This clonotype was observed a few times. The V gene is TRBV6-1, the J gene TRBJ2-3; no firm D call. The CDR3 is 15 residues long. Germline loops: CDR1 MNHNS, CDR2 SASEGT. The V end was cut by 6 bases, the J end by 4 bases, with 17 bases between. DNA for the CDR3: TGTGCCAGCAGGGTCCAGCGCCGTGGGGCAGATACGCAGTATTTT. Protein: CASRVQRRGADTQYF.

Comment on this clonotype: One end of the junction is discordant with germline, which a read error may explain. The chain couples TRBV19 to TRBJ1-2, with 8 bases matching TRBD1. This CDR3 is 15 amino acids long. Germline assignment: CDR1 LNHDA and CDR2 SQIVND (reference sequence). The CDR3 reads CTSSTGTGRPYGYTF. The CDR3 DNA follows: TGTACCAGTAGTACGGGGACAGGACGACCCTATGGCTACACCTTC. The variable domain in full, with the rest retrieved from reference TRBV19 and TRBJ1-2, is DGGITQSPKYLFRKEGQNVTLSCEQNLNHDAMYWYRQDPGQGLRLIYYSQIVNDFQKGDIAEGYSVSREKKESFPLTVTSAQKNPTAFYLCTSSTGTGRPYGYTFGSGTRLTVV.

Ten or more counts support this clonotype. The J gene is TRBJ2-5, the V gene TRBV7-6; perhaps D is TRBD1 or TRBD2 (5 bases each). Germline loops: CDR1 SGHVS, CDR2 FNYEAQ. Trimming left V 1 base short and J 4 bases short, with 22 bases between. The CDR3 extends over 18 amino acids. CDR3 DNA: TGTGCCAGCAGCTTAGTTGGGACGAGCTATGGTGGCGGAGAGACCCAGTACTTC. It specifies CASSLVGTSYGGGETQYF.

This clonotype was seen at least ten times. This rearrangement joins TRBV7-9 to TRBJ2-3; D not certain. The germline V gene has CDR1 SEHNR and CDR2 FQNEAQ (reference sequence). The length of the CDR3 is 15 residues. Trimming stripped 5 bases from V and 1 base from J, with 13 bases between. CDR3 region: CASSPTRLRTDTQYF. The CDR3 region has the DNA TGTGCCAGCAGCCCGACACGTCTACGCACAGATACGCAGTATTTT.

This clonotype appeared many times. CDR3 amino acids: CASSYGMPRGPEGLISPLHF. CDR3 coding DNA: TGTGCCAGCAGTTACGGGATGCCCAGGGGGCCGGAGGGATTAATTTCACCCCTCCACTTT. The chain is built from TRBV6-5 and TRBJ1-6, with 8 bases lining up with TRBD1. This CDR3 has 20 residues. V was clipped by 2 bases and J by 9 bases; unmatched bases: 21. CDR1 is MNHEY and CDR2 is SVGAGI in the germline V gene.

The chain links TRBV28 to TRBJ1-5; TRBD1 matches at 7 bases. The trim removed 6 bases at V and 2 bases at J, leaving 7 bases unmatched. The germline V gene encodes CDR1 MDHEN and CDR2 SYDVKM. There are 15 residues in the CDR3. The CDR3 sequence: CASSFWQGGNQPQHF. CDR3 nucleotide sequence: TGTGCCAGCAGCTTTTGGCAGGGGGGCAATCAGCCCCAGCATTTT.